One TCR beta chain is described in this entry. The data were obtained in a study of shared clonotypes between healthy human individuals. The CDR3 is 15 residues long. The V segment lost 1 base and the J segment 7 bases; nucleotides outside the gene matches: 9. Germline V CDR1 and CDR2: KGHSH, LQKENI. Sequencing used immunoSEQ multiplex PCR; TCRdb keeps in-frame clones, though not all of them. The sample holds approximately 1,500,000 clones, approximately 98% seen once. The sample consisted of naive CD4+ T cells sorted from blood. Subset meaning: CD45RA+ positively selected. The TCR originated in a man aged 25-45 years in good health. The rearrangement joins TRBV18 to TRBJ1-1, with TRBD1 identical over 7 bases. CDR3 DNA sequence: TGTGCCAGCTCACCACAGAAGACTCAGGGGGGTGAAGCTTTCTTT. Translation: CASSPQKTQGGEAFF.